These 3 T cell receptor beta chains were sequenced from one sample in a study of T-cell memory formation after mild COVID-19 (dated by TCRdb to 2020 to 2022). Library preparation was by 5' RACE. Instrument on record: Illumina NovaSeq 6000. Starting from the raw public reads, TCRdb applied fastp trimming at Q25, assembled clones with MiXCR and retained in-frame beta chains. Every CDR3 protein is listed once, alongside the most common genes and DNA of its rows. The sample records hundreds of thousands of distinct CDR3 sequences, over 15% of which are singletons. Together, the top ten hold 12% of the sample. The sample comprised PBMCs or a T cell subset sorted from them (not recorded which). The receptors shown here come from an adult woman who had mild COVID-19 (a few samples of this study predate the infection). The sample titles of this study are shuffled in the database, so cell type and time point are left out; the donor was told from shared clones.

The chain has TRBV18 and TRBJ2-3; D remains unclear. This CDR3 has 13 amino acids. The germline V gene encodes CDR1 KGHSH and CDR2 LQKENI. Trimming cost V 0 bases and J 2 bases, with 3 bases left between them. The CDR3 loop is CASSPPVTDTQYF. The CDR3 DNA sequence: TGTGCCAGCTCACCACCGGTCACAGATACGCAGTATTTT.

This clonotype has just a few counts. J is TRBJ2-2 and V is TRBV27; 11 nucleotides match TRBD2. The ends lost 5 bases at V and 2 bases at J; junction bases unmatched: 7. The CDR3 is 17 residues long. From germline, CDR1 is MNHEY and CDR2 SMNVEV (reference sequence). Here the CDR3 reads CASSLLGLAGNTGELFF. CDR3 bases: TGTGCCAGCAGTCTCCTCGGACTAGCGGGCAACACCGGGGAGCTGTTTTTT.

This clonotype was picked up a small number of times. The chain combines TRBV29-1 with TRBJ1-2, with D tentatively TRBD1 (5 bases). Trimming took off 7 bases at V and 2 bases at J, with 14 bases between the two ends. The CDR3 is 13 amino acids. Germline CDR1 is SQVTM and CDR2 is ANQGSEA. The CDR3 nucleotides are TGCAGCGCCTTAGGGGAATACAACTATGGCTACACCTTC. Its protein is CSALGEYNYGYTF. Full variable domain (missing parts from reference TRBV29-1 and TRBJ1-2): SAVISQKPSRDICQRGTSLTIQCQVDSQVTMMFWYRQQPGQSLTLIATANQGSEATYESGFVIDKFPISRPNLTFSTLTVSNMSPEDSSIYLCSALGEYNYGYTFGSGTRLTVV.